A selection of T cell receptor beta chains follows, all from one sample in a study of T-cell memory formation after mild COVID-19. TCRdb used MiXCR to reprocess the 5' RACE reads, holding one entry per CDR3 protein. The profile shows approximately 300,000 distinct CDR3 sequences, 7% to 10% of them singletons. Sequenced material: PBMCs or a T cell subset sorted from them (not recorded which). All receptors come from a man younger than 35 who had mild COVID-19 (a few samples of this study predate the infection). Cell type and time point are not known. Each CDR3 is given with its conserved first and last residue. A D gene is named only where the DNA matches it firmly. A clone size is listed for some rows: how often the clone was seen (once, few, many), or a class if it is expanded.

j_call clone_size d_call v_call cdr3_aa cdr3_nt
TRBJ1-4 few NA TRBV6-1 CASSEEQGGKLFF TGTGCCAGCAGTGAAGAACAGGGAGGAAAACTGTTTTTT
TRBJ2-2 NA NA TRBV27 CASSPRSSRGTGELFF TGTGCCAGCAGTCCGAGGAGCTCCCGGGGCACCGGGGAGCTGTTTTTT
TRBJ2-3 NA NA TRBV20-1 CSAKRWDGDTDTQYF TGCAGTGCGAAGCGGTGGGACGGAGACACAGATACGCAGTATTTT
TRBJ2-5 NA NA TRBV7-8 CASSSVKRERETQYF TGTGCCAGCAGCTCGGTCAAAAGGGAACGAGAGACCCAGTACTTC
TRBJ2-3 NA TRBD1 TRBV12-3/TRBV12-4 CASSPRTGGDTQYF TGTGCCAGCAGTCCCCGGACAGGGGGGGATACGCAGTATTTT
TRBJ1-4 NA TRBD1 TRBV5-1 CASSPTRDRSEKLFF TGCGCCAGCAGCCCAACGAGGGACAGGTCTGAAAAACTGTTTTTT
TRBJ1-5 NA NA TRBV7-9 CASSARTDQPQHF TGTGCCAGCAGCGCCCGCACAGATCAGCCCCAGCATTTT
TRBJ2-3 NA TRBD1 TRBV4-3 CASSQGSGTGFFTDTQYF TGCGCCAGCAGCCAAGGTTCCGGGACAGGGTTCTTCACAGATACGCAGTATTTT
TRBJ1-5 few NA TRBV5-1 CASSTGAANQPQHF TGCGCCAGCAGTACGGGGGCGGCCAACCAGCCCCAGCATTTT
TRBJ1-3 many NA TRBV5-1 CASSPGSGNTIYF TGCGCCAGCAGCCCGGGTTCTGGAAACACCATATATTTT
TRBJ1-2 many NA TRBV20-1 CSAILHTVDGYTF TGCAGTGCCATTCTTCACACAGTCGATGGCTACACCTTC
TRBJ1-1 many NA TRBV7-9 CASSLERTEAFF TGTGCCAGCAGCTTAGAAAGGACTGAAGCTTTCTTT
TRBJ1-6 many NA TRBV20-1 CSARSLITSPLHF TGCAGTGCTAGGTCCCTAATAACTTCACCCCTCCACTTT
TRBJ2-5 NA NA TRBV5-1 CASSLELGGKTQYF TGCGCCAGCAGCTTGGAGTTAGGGGGAAAGACCCAGTACTTC
TRBJ1-1 few TRBD1 TRBV4-1 CASSHASRGTEAFF TGCGCCAGCAGCCATGCATCCAGGGGGACTGAAGCTTTCTTT
TRBJ1-2 few TRBD1 TRBV6-2/TRBV6-3 CASSDDRAFGYTF TGTGCCAGCAGTGATGACAGGGCATTTGGCTACACCTTC
TRBJ2-3 NA NA TRBV7-8 CASSRLPRAPDTQYF TGTGCCAGCAGCCGTTTACCCCGGGCCCCAGATACGCAGTATTTT
TRBJ1-4 few NA TRBV12-3/TRBV12-4 CASSLVGKLFF TGTGCCAGCAGTTTGGTCGGAAAACTGTTTTTT
TRBJ2-3 few NA TRBV11-2 CASRGYNTSHADTQYF TGTGCCAGCAGGGGGTATAACACATCACATGCAGATACGCAGTATTTT
TRBJ2-3 many NA TRBV19 CASRRRDVRGSDTQYF TGTGCCAGTAGGCGGCGGGATGTCCGCGGTTCCGATACGCAGTATTTT
TRBJ2-3 few TRBD2 TRBV4-2 CASSQAPPAGGRTDTQYF TGTGCCAGCAGCCAAGCCCCGCCAGCGGGGGGCCGCACAGATACGCAGTATTTT
TRBJ1-2 few NA TRBV7-6 CASSPRTEMTNYGYTF TGTGCCAGCAGCCCACGGACAGAAATGACTAACTATGGCTACACCTTC
TRBJ2-2 few TRBD2 TRBV7-2 CASSPILAGGAGELFF TGTGCCAGCAGCCCCATACTGGCGGGGGGGGCCGGGGAGCTGTTTTTT
TRBJ2-2 few TRBD2 TRBV12-3/TRBV12-4 CASSHPYRGDSTGELFF TGTGCCAGCAGTCACCCCTATCGGGGGGACTCCACCGGGGAGCTGTTTTTT
TRBJ1-1 many NA TRBV4-3 CASSQDRADYAEAFF TGCGCCAGCAGCCAAGATCGGGCAGACTACGCTGAAGCTTTCTTT
TRBJ1-3 NA TRBD1 TRBV10-3 CAIIPGTGASGNTIYF TGTGCCATCATTCCCGGGACAGGGGCGTCCGGAAACACCATATATTTT
TRBJ2-1 NA NA TRBV30 CAWRLGSNEQFF TGTGCCTGGAGACTGGGGTCCAATGAGCAGTTCTTC
TRBJ2-2 NA NA TRBV11-3 CASSLALGANTGELFF TGTGCCAGCAGCTTAGCGTTGGGGGCCAACACCGGGGAGCTGTTTTTT
TRBJ2-7 many TRBD2 TRBV5-1 CASSLGTSGNLYEQYF TGCGCCAGCAGCTTGGGGACTAGCGGGAATCTCTACGAGCAGTACTTC
TRBJ2-1 NA NA TRBV6-1 CASSVTGTDANNEQFF TGTGCCAGCAGTGTTACCGGGACCGACGCAAACAATGAGCAGTTCTTC
TRBJ1-2 NA TRBD1 TRBV6-6 CASSRGQELTNYGYTF TGTGCCAGCAGCCGGGGACAGGAGCTGACTAACTATGGCTACACCTTC
TRBJ2-3 NA TRBD1 TRBV5-4 CASSLDQGASDTQYF TGTGCCAGCAGCTTGGATCAGGGGGCATCAGATACGCAGTATTTT
TRBJ2-2 few NA TRBV7-2 CASSLEGITTGELFF TGTGCCAGCAGCTTAGAGGGCATTACCACCGGGGAGCTGTTTTTT
TRBJ1-5 NA NA TRBV6-6 CASSLDRNSNQPQHF TGTGCCAGCAGCCTTGACAGGAATAGCAATCAGCCCCAGCATTTT
TRBJ2-3 NA NA TRBV4-3 CASSQERTSPVDTQYF TGCGCCAGCAGCCAAGAACGTACGTCTCCGGTAGATACGCAGTATTTT
TRBJ1-3 few TRBD1 TRBV20-1 CSARDQGAGNTIYF TGCAGTGCTAGAGATCAGGGGGCTGGAAACACCATATATTTT
TRBJ2-3 many NA TRBV5-1 CASSFPLRTDTQYF TGCGCCAGCAGCTTCCCCCTGAGAACAGATACGCAGTATTTT
TRBJ2-5 many TRBD2 TRBV4-1 CASSLTASGGYQETQYF TGCGCCAGCAGCCTAACCGCTAGCGGGGGGTACCAAGAGACCCAGTACTTC
TRBJ2-7 many NA TRBV12-3/TRBV12-4 CASTPSGEISYEQYF TGTGCCAGCACCCCCTCCGGAGAGATCTCCTACGAGCAGTACTTC
TRBJ1-1 NA NA TRBV7-9 CASSSHRDQNTEAFF TGTGCCAGCAGCTCCCACAGGGATCAGAACACTGAAGCTTTCTTT
TRBJ2-7 NA NA TRBV7-2 CASSSSPRGQSF TGTGCCAGCAGCTCCTCACCCCGGGGGCAGTCCTTC
TRBJ2-1 few TRBD2 TRBV10-3 CAAALAGGGNEQFF TGTGCCGCAGCTCTGGCGGGGGGCGGGAATGAGCAGTTCTTC
TRBJ2-2 NA NA TRBV7-8 CAINAPGGELFF TGTGCCATAAACGCCCCGGGCGGGGAGCTGTTTTTT
TRBJ1-2 few NA TRBV21-1 CASSILRAYLGKGYTF TGTGCCAGCAGTATATTGAGGGCCTACCTCGGGAAGGGCTACACCTTC
TRBJ2-2 few NA TRBV7-9 CASSSPTSGELFF TGTGCCAGCAGCTCCCCCACGTCCGGGGAGCTGTTTTTT
TRBJ1-1 few NA TRBV20-1 CSAYRNLNTEAFF TGCAGTGCCTATCGGAATTTGAACACTGAAGCTTTCTTT
TRBJ1-2 few NA TRBV12-3/TRBV12-4 CASRNRNYGYTF TGTGCCAGCAGAAACCGAAACTATGGCTACACCTTC
TRBJ1-5 few TRBD1 TRBV20-1 CSARQGYSNQPQHF TGCAGTGCCCGACAGGGTTATAGCAATCAGCCCCAGCATTTT
TRBJ1-1 NA TRBD1 TRBV6-5 CASRYNRGTEAFF TGTGCCAGCAGGTACAACAGGGGAACTGAAGCTTTCTTT
TRBJ1-2 few TRBD1 TRBV6-5 CASSYANTGQYGYTF TGTGCCAGCAGTTACGCGAATACGGGACAGTATGGCTACACCTTC
TRBJ2-1 few TRBD2 TRBV7-7 CASSLIAGVEQFF TGTGCCAGCAGCCTAATAGCGGGGGTCGAGCAGTTCTTC
TRBJ1-5 few TRBD1 TRBV3-1 CASSQGRTGHSNQPQHF TGTGCCAGCAGCCAAGGTAGGACAGGGCATAGCAATCAGCCCCAGCATTTT
TRBJ2-5 many NA TRBV7-2 CASSLAGGRETQYF TGTGCCAGCAGCTTAGCGGGGGGGCGAGAGACCCAGTACTTC
TRBJ1-4 few NA TRBV6-5 CASSYRPGPAAEKLFF TGTGCCAGCAGTTATCGCCCAGGACCCGCGGCTGAAAAACTGTTTTTT
TRBJ2-5 NA NA TRBV6-5 CASSYSGYTSGETQYF TGTGCCAGCAGTTACTCGGGATACACCAGCGGGGAGACCCAGTACTTC